The next 14 T cell receptor beta chains were all read from a single sample in a study of PD-L1 blockade in urothelial cancer. The time point is: peripheral blood 6 weeks after treatment start. Profiling relied on immunoSEQ multiplex PCR, and the TCRdb table lists in-frame clones only, not all of them. Altogether some 75,000 clones are present, approximately 90% being singletons, with the ten largest covering roughly 0.8%. Here the sequenced sample was PBMCs, taken around atezolizumab (anti-PD-L1) treatment. The receptor set was obtained from a woman of 80 years or more with urothelial cancer.

The chain is built from TRBV28 and TRBJ2-7; TRBD2 matches at 10 bases. Losses at the gene ends were 10 bases for V and 10 bases for J; bases not matched to a gene: 13. This CDR3 contains 13 residues. CDR1 MDHEN and CDR2 SYDVKM come from the germline V gene. The CDR3 loop reads CAIEAGGPRGQYF. CDR3 nucleotide sequence: TGTGCCATCGAAGCGGGAGGGCCCCGCGGACAGTACTTC.

DNA for the CDR3: TGTGCCAGCAGCTCCCGCGGGGAGTACCAAGAGACCCAGTACTTC. Its translation is CASSSRGEYQETQYF. The chain joins TRBV11-1 to TRBJ2-5, with a possible D match to TRBD2 (6 bases). Germline V gives CDR1 SGHAT, CDR2 FQDESV (reference sequence). The V end lost 4 bases, the J end lost 0 bases, and 12 bases lay between the germline ends. The CDR3 sequence is 15 residues long.

This sequence joins TRBV5-5 and TRBJ1-1; 8 bases are a match to TRBD1. This CDR3 is 18 amino acids long. The germline V gene has CDR1 SGHKS and CDR2 YYEKEE (reference sequence). The trim removed 2 bases at V and 6 bases at J, leaving 18 bases unmatched. Here the CDR3 reads CASSLLPQGARFSPEAFF. In DNA, the CDR3 is TGTGCCAGCAGCTTACTACCTCAGGGGGCTCGGTTTAGTCCTGAAGCTTTCTTT. The full variable domain, rest sourced from reference TRBV5-5 and TRBJ1-1, is DAGVTQSPTHLIKTRGQQVTLRCSPISGHKSVSWYQQVLGQGPQFIFQYYEKEERGRGNFPDRFSARQFPNYSSELNVNALLLGDSALYLCASSLLPQGARFSPEAFFGQGTRLTVV.

V usage is TRBV7-9 and J usage is TRBJ1-1; D remains ambiguous. V lost 0 bases and J 6 bases, leaving 8 bases between the germline ends. The germline V gene has CDR1 SEHNR and CDR2 FQNEAQ (reference sequence). The CDR3 extends over 13 amino acids. The CDR3, as DNA: TGTGCCAGCAGCTTAGCGGCCATGCCTGAAGCTTTCTTT. It encodes CASSLAAMPEAFF.

The chain links TRBV9 to TRBJ2-2; 7 positions match TRBD2. V gave up 1 base and J gave up 0 bases; unmatched junction bases: 6. In germline, CDR1 is SGDLS, CDR2 YYNGEE. The CDR3 has 17 amino acids. The CDR3, as DNA: TGTGCCAGCAGCGTACTGGCGGGAGAGACGAACACCGGGGAGCTGTTTTTT. Its translation is CASSVLAGETNTGELFF.

The chain has TRBV11-3 and TRBJ2-7, with 9 positions matching TRBD2. Germline CDR1 reads SGHNT; CDR2 reads YENEEA. The CDR3 is made up of 20 amino acids. J lost 3 bases, V lost 0 bases, and 18 bases had no gene match. The CDR3 is CASSLDVTSGPPGEFYEQYF. The DNA for the CDR3 is TGTGCCAGCAGCTTAGATGTAACTAGCGGGCCTCCCGGAGAGTTCTACGAGCAGTACTTC. Drawing the rest from reference TRBV11-3 and TRBJ2-7, the complete variable domain is EAGVVQSPRYKIIEKKQPVAFWCNPISGHNTLYWYLQNLGQGPELLIRYENEEAVDDSQLPKDRFSAERLKGVDSTLKIQPAELGDSAVYLCASSLDVTSGPPGEFYEQYFGPGTRLTVT.

This chain links TRBV25-1 with TRBJ2-1, with D possibly matching TRBD2 (7 bases). The CDR3 runs to 16 residues. Trimming cost V 0 bases and J 2 bases, with 11 bases left between them. CDR1 is MGHDK, CDR2 SYGVNS, per germline. CDR3 protein: CASSEYRGAAYNEQFF. The DNA of the CDR3 is TGTGCCAGCAGTGAATATCGGGGGGCCGCCTACAATGAGCAGTTCTTC.

The rearrangement joins TRBV27 to TRBJ1-5; D might be TRBD1 (5 bases). V was trimmed by 5 bases and J by 2 bases, leaving 16 bases between them. Germline CDR1 reads MNHEY; CDR2 reads SMNVEV (reference sequence). The CDR3 is 16 amino acids. The CDR3 region is CASSPLSDIRNQPQHF. The CDR3 DNA sequence: TGTGCCAGCAGTCCTCTCTCGGACATCCGCAATCAGCCCCAGCATTTT.

V is TRBV5-8 and J is TRBJ2-7, with D possibly matching TRBD2 (5 bases). Germline lookup yields CDR1 SGHTS and CDR2 YDEGEE. This CDR3 has 17 residues. V lost 1 base, J lost 1 base, and 18 bases lay in between. CDR3 nucleotide sequence: TGTGCCAGCAGCTTGTGGGGTAGCCGAGGGAAGTCCTACGAGCAGTACTTC. This codes for CASSLWGSRGKSYEQYF.

This chain uses TRBV27 with TRBJ2-7, with D possibly being TRBD2 (6 bases). V dropped 5 bases and J dropped 0 bases, with 20 bases sitting between them. Germline V CDR1 and CDR2: MNHEY, SMNVEV (reference sequence). The CDR3 extends over 17 amino acids. The CDR3 DNA is TGTGCCAGCAGTCCCTTAGGGGAGGCTTCCTTCTCCTACGAGCAGTACTTC. Protein: CASSPLGEASFSYEQYF.

The chain has TRBV6-4 and TRBJ1-1; 9 bases are shared with TRBD1. Germline CDR1 reads MRHNA; CDR2 reads SNTAGT. The CDR3 is 13 amino acids. The J segment lost 5 bases and the V segment lost 7 bases, leaving 5 bases of the junction unmatched. CDR3 coding DNA: TGTGCCAGCACCGCGACAGGGGGTACTGAAGCTTTCTTT. Translation: CASTATGGTEAFF.

The chain links TRBV5-1 to TRBJ1-2; weak D call: TRBD1 (5 bases). Looked up from germline, CDR1 is SGHRS and CDR2 is YFSETQ. The CDR3 contains 15 residues. V was pared by 0 bases and J by 1 base, with 10 bases between. The CDR3 here is CASSLEWGSNYGYTF. CDR3 DNA: TGCGCCAGCAGCTTGGAATGGGGCAGTAACTATGGCTACACCTTC.

The gene calls are TRBV7-9 and TRBJ1-1; 8 positions agree with TRBD1. Per the germline V gene, CDR1 is SEHNR and CDR2 is FQNEAQ (reference sequence). CDR3 size: 17 residues. The V and J ends lost 8 bases and 1 base, in that order; junction bases with no gene match: 15. The CDR3 nucleotides read TGTGCCAGCCCTAGCGATGGACAGGGAGTTTGGAACACTGAAGCTTTCTTT. It translates to CASPSDGQGVWNTEAFF.

The V gene is TRBV5-1, the J gene TRBJ1-3, with D possibly matching TRBD1 (5 bases). Trimming took 0 bases from V and 4 from J, leaving 11 bases between them. CDR3 size: 15 residues. Germline CDR1 SGHRS, CDR2 YFSETQ. The CDR3 region has the DNA TGCGCCAGCAGCTTGGCCCAGGGTTCAGGAAACACCATATATTTT. Translating it yields CASSLAQGSGNTIYF.